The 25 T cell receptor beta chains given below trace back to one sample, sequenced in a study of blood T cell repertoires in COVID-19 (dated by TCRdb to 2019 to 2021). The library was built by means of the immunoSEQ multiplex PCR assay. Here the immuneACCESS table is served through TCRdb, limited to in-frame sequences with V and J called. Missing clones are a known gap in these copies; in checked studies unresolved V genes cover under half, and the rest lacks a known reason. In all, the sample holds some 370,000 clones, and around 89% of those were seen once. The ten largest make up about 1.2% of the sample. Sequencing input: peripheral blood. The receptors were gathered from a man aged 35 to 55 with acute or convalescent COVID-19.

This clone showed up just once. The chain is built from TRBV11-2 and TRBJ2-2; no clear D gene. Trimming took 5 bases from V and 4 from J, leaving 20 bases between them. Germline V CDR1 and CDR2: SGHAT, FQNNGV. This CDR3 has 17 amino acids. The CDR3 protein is CASSSALKWLGTGELFF. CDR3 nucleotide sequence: TGTGCCAGCAGCAGCGCCTTGAAGTGGCTGGGCACCGGGGAGCTGTTTTTT.

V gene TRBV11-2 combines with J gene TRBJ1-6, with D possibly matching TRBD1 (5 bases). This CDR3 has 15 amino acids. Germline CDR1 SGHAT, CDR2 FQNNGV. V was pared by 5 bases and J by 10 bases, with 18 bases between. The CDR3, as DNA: TGTGCCAGCAGCCCAGTGAGGGGTGGGAGGTCACCCCTCCACTTT. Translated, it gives CASSPVRGGRSPLHF.

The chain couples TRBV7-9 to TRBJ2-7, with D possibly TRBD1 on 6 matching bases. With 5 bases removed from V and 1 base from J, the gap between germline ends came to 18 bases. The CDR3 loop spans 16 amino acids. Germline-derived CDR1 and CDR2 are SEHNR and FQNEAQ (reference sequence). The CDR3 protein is CASSLSLARGSYEQYF. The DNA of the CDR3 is TGTGCCAGCAGCCTTAGCCTGGCTAGGGGGTCCTACGAGCAGTACTTC.

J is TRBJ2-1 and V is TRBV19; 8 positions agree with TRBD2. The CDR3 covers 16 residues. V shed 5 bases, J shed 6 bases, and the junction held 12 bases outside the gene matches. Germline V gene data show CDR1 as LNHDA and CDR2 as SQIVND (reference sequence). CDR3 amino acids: CASSPLAGFTLNEQFF. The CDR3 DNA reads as TGTGCCAGTAGTCCCTTAGCGGGATTCACGCTCAATGAGCAGTTCTTC.

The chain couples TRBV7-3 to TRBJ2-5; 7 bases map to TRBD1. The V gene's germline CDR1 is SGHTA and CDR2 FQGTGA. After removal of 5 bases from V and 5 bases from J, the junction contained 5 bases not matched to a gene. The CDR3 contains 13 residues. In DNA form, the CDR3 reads TGTGCCAGCAGCAGACAGGGTATCGAGACCCAGTACTTC. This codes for CASSRQGIETQYF.

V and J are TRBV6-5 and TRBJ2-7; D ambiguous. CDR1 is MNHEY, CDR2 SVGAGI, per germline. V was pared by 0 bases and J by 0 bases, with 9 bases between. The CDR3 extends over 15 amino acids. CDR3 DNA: TGTGCCAGCAGTTACTCGAGGTGGAGCTCCTACGAGCAGTACTTC. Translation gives CASSYSRWSSYEQYF.

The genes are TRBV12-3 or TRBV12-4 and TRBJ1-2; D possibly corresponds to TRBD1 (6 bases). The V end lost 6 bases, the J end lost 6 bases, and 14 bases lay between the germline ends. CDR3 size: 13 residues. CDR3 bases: TGTGCCAGCAGCCCAGTGGGGGGGCATGGCTACACCTTC. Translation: CASSPVGGHGYTF.

For the CDR3, the DNA is TGTGCCAGCTCAGTGGGCCGGCTCAATGAGCAGTTCTTC. Translating it yields CASSVGRLNEQFF. The chain joins TRBV25-1 to TRBJ2-1; D is unclear. Deletions cut 8 bases from V and 6 bases from J, with 14 bases between. This CDR3 contains 13 residues. Germline V gives CDR1 MGHDK, CDR2 SYGVNS.

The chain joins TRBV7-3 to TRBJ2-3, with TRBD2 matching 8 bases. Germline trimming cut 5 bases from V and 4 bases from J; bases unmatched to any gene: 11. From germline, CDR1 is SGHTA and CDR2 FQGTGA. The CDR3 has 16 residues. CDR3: CASSLNGGRSADTQYF. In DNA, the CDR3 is TGTGCCAGCAGCCTAAACGGCGGGAGGAGCGCAGATACGCAGTATTTT.

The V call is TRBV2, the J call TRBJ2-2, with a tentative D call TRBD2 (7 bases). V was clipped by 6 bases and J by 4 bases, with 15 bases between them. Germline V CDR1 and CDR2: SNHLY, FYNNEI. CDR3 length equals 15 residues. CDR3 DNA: TGTGCCAGCAGGGGGGGGCTAGCCGGCACCGGGGAGCTGTTTTTT. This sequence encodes CASRGGLAGTGELFF.

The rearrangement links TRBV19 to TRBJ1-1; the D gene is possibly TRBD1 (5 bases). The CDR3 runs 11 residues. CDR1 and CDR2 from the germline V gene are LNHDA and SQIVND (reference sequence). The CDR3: CPGTRGTEAFF. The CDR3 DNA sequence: TGTCCCGGGACCCGGGGGACTGAAGCTTTCTTT.

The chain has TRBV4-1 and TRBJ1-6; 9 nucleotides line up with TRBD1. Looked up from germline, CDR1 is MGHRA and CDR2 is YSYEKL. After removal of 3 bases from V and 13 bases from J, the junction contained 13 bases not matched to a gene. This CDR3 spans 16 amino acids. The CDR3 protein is CASSQGGTGSSIPLHF. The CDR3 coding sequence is TGCGCCAGCAGCCAGGGGGGGACAGGGAGCTCGATTCCCCTCCACTTT.

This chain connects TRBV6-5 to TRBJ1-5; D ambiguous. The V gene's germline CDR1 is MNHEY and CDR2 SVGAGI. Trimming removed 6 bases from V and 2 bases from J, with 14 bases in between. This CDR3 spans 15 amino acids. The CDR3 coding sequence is TGTGCCAGCAGCCGTACAGTGGGCCGCAATCAGCCCCAGCATTTT. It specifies CASSRTVGRNQPQHF.

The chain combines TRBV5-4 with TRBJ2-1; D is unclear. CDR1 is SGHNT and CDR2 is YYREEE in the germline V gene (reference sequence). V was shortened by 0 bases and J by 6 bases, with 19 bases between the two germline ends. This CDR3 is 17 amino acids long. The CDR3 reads CASSLDLKLSSGNEQFF. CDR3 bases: TGTGCCAGCAGCTTGGACTTAAAACTAAGCTCGGGCAATGAGCAGTTCTTC.

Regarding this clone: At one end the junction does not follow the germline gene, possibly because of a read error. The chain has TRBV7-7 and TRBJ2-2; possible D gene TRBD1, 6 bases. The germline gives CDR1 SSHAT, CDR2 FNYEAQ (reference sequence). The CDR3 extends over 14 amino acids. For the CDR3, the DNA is TGTGCTAGCAGCTTGGGCAGGGGCACCGGGGAGCTGTTTTTT. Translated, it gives CASSLGRGTGELFF.

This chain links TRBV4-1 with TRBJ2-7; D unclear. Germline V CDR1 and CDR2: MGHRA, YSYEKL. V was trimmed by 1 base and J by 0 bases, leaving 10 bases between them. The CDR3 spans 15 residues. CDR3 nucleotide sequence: TGCGCCAGCAGCCAAGTCGCAGGCAGCTCCTACGAGCAGTACTTC. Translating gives CASSQVAGSSYEQYF.

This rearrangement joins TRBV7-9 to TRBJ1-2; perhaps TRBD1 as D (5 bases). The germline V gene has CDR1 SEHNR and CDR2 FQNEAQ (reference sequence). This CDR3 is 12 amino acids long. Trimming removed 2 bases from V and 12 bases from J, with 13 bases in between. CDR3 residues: CASSLTEQAHTF. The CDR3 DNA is TGTGCCAGCAGCTTAACGGAACAGGCCCACACCTTC.

In nucleotides, the CDR3 is TGTGCCAGCAGCGGGCCGGGACTTCTTACGCAGTATTTT. The encoded protein is CASSGPGLLTQYF. This chain links TRBV7-8 with TRBJ2-3; TRBD2 is a possible D gene (6 bases). The V gene lost 5 bases and the J gene lost 8 bases, with 14 bases spanning the gap. This CDR3 contains 13 residues. Germline V gene lookup returns CDR1 SGHVS and CDR2 FQNEAQ.

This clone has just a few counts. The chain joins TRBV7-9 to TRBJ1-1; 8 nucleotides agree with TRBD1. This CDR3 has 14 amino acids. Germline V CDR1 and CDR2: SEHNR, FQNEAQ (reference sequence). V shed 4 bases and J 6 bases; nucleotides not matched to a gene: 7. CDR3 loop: CASSSDGQGAEAFF. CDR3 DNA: TGTGCCAGCAGCTCAGATGGACAGGGCGCTGAAGCTTTCTTT.

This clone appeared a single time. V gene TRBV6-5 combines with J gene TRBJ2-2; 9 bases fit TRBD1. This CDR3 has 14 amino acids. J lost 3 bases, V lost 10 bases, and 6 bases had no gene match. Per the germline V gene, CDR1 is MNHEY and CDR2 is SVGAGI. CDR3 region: CATGQGRDTGELFF. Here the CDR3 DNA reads TGTGCCACCGGACAGGGGAGGGACACCGGGGAGCTGTTTTTT.

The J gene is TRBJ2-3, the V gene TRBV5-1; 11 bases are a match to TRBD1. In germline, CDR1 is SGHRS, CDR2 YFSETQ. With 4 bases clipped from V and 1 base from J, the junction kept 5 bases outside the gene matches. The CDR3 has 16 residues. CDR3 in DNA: TGCGCCAGCAGCCCGGACAGGGGGCCTGGCACAGATACGCAGTATTTT. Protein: CASSPDRGPGTDTQYF. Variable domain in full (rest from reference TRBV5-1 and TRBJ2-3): KAGVTQTPRYLIKTRGQQVTLSCSPISGHRSVSWYQQTPGQGLQFLFEYFSETQRNKGNFPGRFSGRQFSNSRSEMNVSTLELGDSALYLCASSPDRGPGTDTQYFGPGTRLTVL.

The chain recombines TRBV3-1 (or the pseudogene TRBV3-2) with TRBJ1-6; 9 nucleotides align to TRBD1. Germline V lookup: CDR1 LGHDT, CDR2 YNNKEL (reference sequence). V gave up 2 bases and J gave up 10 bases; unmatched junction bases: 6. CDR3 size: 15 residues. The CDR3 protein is CASSQTGTGQSPLHF. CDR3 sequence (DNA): TGTGCCAGCAGCCAAACCGGGACAGGGCAATCACCCCTCCACTTT.

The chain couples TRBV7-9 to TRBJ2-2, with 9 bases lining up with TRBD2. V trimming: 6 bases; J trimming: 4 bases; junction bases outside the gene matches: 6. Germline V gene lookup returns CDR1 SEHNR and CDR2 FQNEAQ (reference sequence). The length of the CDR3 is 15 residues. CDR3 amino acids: CASRTGTSPTGELFF. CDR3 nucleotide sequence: TGTGCCAGCAGGACCGGGACTAGCCCCACCGGGGAGCTGTTTTTT.

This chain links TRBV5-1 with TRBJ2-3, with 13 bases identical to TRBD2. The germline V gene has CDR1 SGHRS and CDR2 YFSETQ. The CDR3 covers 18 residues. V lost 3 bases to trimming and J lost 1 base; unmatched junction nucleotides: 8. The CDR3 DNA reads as TGCGCCAGCAGCTATCCGGGACTAGCGGGACAACGCACAGATACGCAGTATTTT. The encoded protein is CASSYPGLAGQRTDTQYF.

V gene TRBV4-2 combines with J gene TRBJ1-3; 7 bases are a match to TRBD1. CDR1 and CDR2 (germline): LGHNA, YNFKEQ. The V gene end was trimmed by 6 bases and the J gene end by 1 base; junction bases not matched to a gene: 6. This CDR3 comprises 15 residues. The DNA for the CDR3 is TGTGCCAGCAGTATGGACAGGTCTTCTGGAAACACCATATATTTT. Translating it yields CASSMDRSSGNTIYF.